Listed here are 27 T cell receptor beta chains from one sample, sequenced in a study of OX40 agonist ivuxolimab in advanced cancers. Assay used: immunoSEQ multiplex PCR; TCRdb lists only in-frame clones, some missing. Among tens of thousands of clones listed, about 91% were seen once. This sample comprised CD4+ or CD8+ T cells sorted from blood, obtained in a trial of the OX40 agonist ivuxolimab. Source of these receptors: an adult with an advanced solid tumor such as melanoma, head and neck, liver or kidney cancer.

The chain combines TRBV2 with TRBJ2-3, with 9 bases fitting TRBD1. Germline CDR1 reads SNHLY; CDR2 reads FYNNEI. V gave up 1 base and J gave up 4 bases; unmatched junction bases: 3. The CDR3 totals 15 residues. CDR3 nucleotide sequence: TGTGCCAGCAGTGAAGGGGACAGGGTGGCAGATACGCAGTATTTT. This encodes CASSEGDRVADTQYF.

The chain recombines TRBV5-4 with TRBJ2-7; a possible D gene is TRBD1 (6 bases). V gave up 3 bases and J gave up 0 bases, with 10 bases separating them. This CDR3 is 14 amino acids long. The germline CDR1 and CDR2 sequences are SGHNT and YYREEE (reference sequence). The CDR3 DNA reads TGTGCCAGCAGCTCACAGGGTAGCTCCTACGAGCAGTACTTC. It encodes CASSSQGSSYEQYF.

The chain combines TRBV7-9 with TRBJ1-4; D gene ambiguous. CDR3 length: 12 amino acids. Trimming stripped 7 bases from V and 7 bases from J, with 10 bases between. The V gene's germline CDR1 is SEHNR and CDR2 FQNEAQ (reference sequence). Here the CDR3 reads CASTLDREKLFF. In nucleotides, the CDR3 is TGTGCCAGCACCCTAGACCGTGAAAAACTGTTTTTT.

The chain joins TRBV11-2 to TRBJ2-7, with D uncertain. This CDR3 contains 11 residues. V was pared by 3 bases and J by 1 base, with 1 base between. Germline V gene data show CDR1 as SGHAT and CDR2 as FQNNGV. The CDR3 bases are TGTGCCAGCAGCTTTTCCTACGAGCAGTACTTC. Amino acids: CASSFSYEQYF.

The CDR3 spells CASRTPGGGEQFF. The CDR3 DNA follows: TGTGCCAGCAGAACACCGGGGGGGGGTGAGCAGTTCTTC. The chain employs TRBV6-5 and TRBJ2-1; 8 bases map to TRBD2. CDR1 and CDR2 (germline): MNHEY, SVGAGI. After removal of 6 bases from V and 9 bases from J, the junction contained 7 bases not matched to a gene. The CDR3 length is 13 residues.

The rearrangement uses TRBV19 and TRBJ2-3; 8 bases map to TRBD1. The CDR3 is 14 residues long. Trimming took 6 bases from V and 4 from J; bases not matched to a gene: 6. In germline, CDR1 is LNHDA, CDR2 SQIVND (reference sequence). CDR3 in amino acids: CASSSTGGSDTQYF. Here the CDR3 DNA reads TGTGCCAGTAGCTCAACAGGGGGGTCAGATACGCAGTATTTT.

This clone was counted a single time. The chain is built from TRBV25-1 and TRBJ1-1; a weak D match, TRBD1 (6 bases). The CDR3 has 15 amino acids. V was trimmed by 6 bases and J by 0 bases, leaving 14 bases between them. Germline V gene data show CDR1 as MGHDK and CDR2 as SYGVNS. CDR3 residues: CASRHGTLLNTEAFF. CDR3 coding DNA: TGTGCCAGCAGACACGGGACACTGTTGAACACTGAAGCTTTCTTT. Full variable domain (missing parts from reference TRBV25-1 and TRBJ1-1): EADIYQTPRYLVIGTGKKITLECSQTMGHDKMYWYQQDPGMELHLIHYSYGVNSTEKGDLSSESTVSRIRTEHFPLTLESARPSHTSQYLCASRHGTLLNTEAFFGQGTRLTVV.

This clone was counted a few times. The rearrangement uses TRBV10-2 and TRBJ2-4; TRBD2 aligns across 10 bases. This CDR3 spans 15 amino acids. V lost 5 bases, J lost 9 bases, and 10 bases stayed unmatched. The germline gives CDR1 WSHSY, CDR2 SAAADI. The CDR3 sequence is CASSSTSGRAGIQYF. Here the CDR3 DNA reads TGCGCCAGCAGTAGCACCAGCGGGAGGGCGGGCATTCAGTACTTC.

CDR3 residues: CASSPLKGRRGNNEQFF. CDR3 in DNA: TGTGCCAGCTCACCACTCAAGGGGAGGAGGGGAAACAATGAGCAGTTCTTC. This chain links TRBV18 with TRBJ2-1; TRBD2 is a possible D gene (6 bases). Germline loops: CDR1 KGHSH, CDR2 LQKENI. Trimming pared 1 base from V and 5 bases from J, leaving 18 bases between. The CDR3 has 17 amino acids. Filled out from reference TRBV18 and TRBJ2-1, the complete variable domain reads NAGVMQNPRHLVRRRGQEARLRCSPMKGHSHVYWYRQLPEEGLKFMVYLQKENIIDESGMPKERFSAEFPKEGPSILRIQQVVRGDSAAYFCASSPLKGRRGNNEQFFGPGTRLTVL.

The rearrangement links TRBV19 to TRBJ1-2; the D gene is possibly TRBD1 (6 bases). V lost 6 bases and J 4 bases, leaving 12 bases between the germline ends. Germline V gene sequence: CDR1 LNHDA, CDR2 SQIVND (reference sequence). CDR3 length: 13 residues. CDR3 protein: CASRRDNAYGYTF. The CDR3 DNA reads as TGTGCCAGTAGACGGGACAACGCCTATGGCTACACCTTC.

This clone is a singleton in its sample. V is TRBV19 and J is TRBJ2-1; D is perhaps TRBD2 (6 bases). The V end lost 4 bases, the J end lost 10 bases, and 17 bases lay between the germline ends. The CDR3 consists of 14 residues. Germline CDR1 is LNHDA and CDR2 is SQIVND (reference sequence). The CDR3, as DNA: TGTGCCAGTAGTACGGAGGGCCCTCGGAGAGAGCAGTTCTTC. It specifies CASSTEGPRREQFF.

The gene calls are TRBV5-1 and TRBJ2-3; D remains unclear. The CDR3 covers 14 residues. V was pared by 5 bases and J by 5 bases, with 15 bases between. Germline lookup yields CDR1 SGHRS and CDR2 YFSETQ. The CDR3 sequence is CASSPRVPGDTQYF. The CDR3 nucleotides are TGCGCCAGCAGTCCTCGGGTTCCTGGAGATACGCAGTATTTT.

The gene calls are TRBV2 and TRBJ2-1; D call uncertain. V was trimmed by 1 base and J by 5 bases, leaving 9 bases between them. The CDR3 sequence is 14 residues long. Looked up from germline, CDR1 is SNHLY and CDR2 is FYNNEI. The chain's CDR3 is CASSEGAYNNEQFF. In DNA, the CDR3 is TGTGCCAGCAGTGAAGGCGCCTACAACAATGAGCAGTTCTTC.

The chain is built from TRBV10-1 and TRBJ2-3, with 9 bases lining up with TRBD2. Germline lookup yields CDR1 WNHNN and CDR2 SYGVQD (reference sequence). The V segment lost 4 bases and the J segment 6 bases; nucleotides outside the gene matches: 14. There are 17 residues in the CDR3. The CDR3, as DNA: TGCGCCAGCAGTGGCCAGGGGTTCGGGACTAGCATTGATACGCAGTATTTT. Encoded protein: CASSGQGFGTSIDTQYF.

The chain recombines TRBV6-1 with TRBJ1-5; tentative D call: TRBD1 (5 bases). Trimming pared 7 bases from V and 0 bases from J, leaving 13 bases between. This CDR3 has 15 residues. CDR1 is MNHNS and CDR2 is SASEGT in the germline V gene. In DNA form, the CDR3 reads TGTGCCAGCAAAGGGGCAGTCTTTAGCAATCAGCCCCAGCATTTT. Translated: CASKGAVFSNQPQHF.

The chain is built from TRBV7-9 and TRBJ2-7; D not certain. Germline CDR1 SEHNR, CDR2 FQNEAQ (reference sequence). This CDR3 region has 11 residues. The V end lost 5 bases, the J end lost 4 bases, and 6 bases lay between the germline ends. CDR3: CASSLYYEQYF. The CDR3 DNA sequence: TGTGCCAGCAGCCTTTATTACGAGCAGTACTTC. The full variable domain, its missing parts supplied by reference TRBV7-9 and TRBJ2-7, is DTGVSQNPRHKITKRGQNVTFRCDPISEHNRLYWYRQTLGQGPEFLTYFQNEAQLEKSRLLSDRFSAERPKGSFSTLEIQRTEQGDSAMYLCASSLYYEQYFGPGTRLTVT.

The rearrangement joins TRBV30 to TRBJ2-7; D remains unclear. The CDR3 sequence is 14 residues long. Germline values: CDR1 GTSNPN, CDR2 SVGIG (reference sequence). V lost 0 bases, J lost 6 bases, and 15 bases lay in between. The CDR3 spells CAWSVRVAGGEQYF. The CDR3 DNA is TGTGCCTGGAGTGTAAGGGTTGCCGGCGGCGAGCAGTACTTC.

V is TRBV7-2 and J is TRBJ2-1; no clear D. Germline CDR1 reads SGHTA; CDR2 reads FQGNSA. The V gene lost 4 bases and the J gene lost 8 bases, with 15 bases spanning the gap. CDR3 length: 14 amino acids. As DNA, the CDR3 is TGTGCCAGCAGCTCGGAGACCACGAAGGATGAGCAGTTCTTC. Protein: CASSSETTKDEQFF.

Turning to this clone: At one end the junction does not follow the germline gene, possibly because of a read error. V usage is TRBV2 and J usage is TRBJ1-1; D is perhaps TRBD1 (5 bases). This CDR3 has 13 residues. In germline, CDR1 is SNHLY, CDR2 FYNNEI. The CDR3: CASREETVAEAFF. The CDR3 coding sequence is TGTGCCAGCAGGGAAGAGACAGTGGCTGAAGCTTTCTTT.

The J gene is TRBJ2-3, the V gene TRBV18, with D perhaps TRBD2 (7 bases). Trimming cost V 0 bases and J 2 bases, with 21 bases left between them. This CDR3 has 19 residues. Germline values: CDR1 KGHSH, CDR2 LQKENI. CDR3 coding DNA: TGTGCCAGCTCACCACCCCCCGGGAGGAAGGGGGGACCCACAGATACGCAGTATTTT. Translation gives CASSPPPGRKGGPTDTQYF.

The V call is TRBV18, the J call TRBJ2-3, with 11 bases aligning to TRBD2. Germline lookup yields CDR1 KGHSH and CDR2 LQKENI. J gave up 5 bases and V 0 bases, and 7 bases lay outside the gene matches. CDR3 size: 17 residues. The CDR3 protein is CASSPPNPGTSGDTQYF. The CDR3 DNA follows: TGTGCCAGCTCACCACCCAATCCCGGGACTAGCGGAGATACGCAGTATTTT.

J is TRBJ2-1 and V is TRBV7-2, with D perhaps TRBD2 (6 bases). Germline V gives CDR1 SGHTA, CDR2 FQGNSA. V was cut by 0 bases and J by 4 bases, with 10 bases left in between. There are 15 residues in the CDR3. CDR3 nucleotides: TGTGCCAGCAGCTTAGCTAGCGGCCAATACAATGAGCAGTTCTTC. It translates to CASSLASGQYNEQFF.

This chain joins TRBV4-2 and TRBJ2-7; TRBD2 is a possible D gene (5 bases). CDR1 is LGHNA and CDR2 is YNFKEQ in the germline V gene. CDR3 length equals 15 residues. With 5 bases removed from V and 4 bases from J, the gap between germline ends came to 18 bases. In DNA, the CDR3 is TGTGCCAGCAGCGGAGGTCCGGCAGGAGATTACGAGCAGTACTTC. Encoded protein: CASSGGPAGDYEQYF.

V and J are TRBV11-3 and TRBJ2-2, with 8 bases identical to TRBD2. The CDR3 loop spans 16 amino acids. After removal of 4 bases from V and 0 bases from J, the junction contained 4 bases not matched to a gene. Germline CDR1 is SGHNT and CDR2 is YENEEA. CDR3 sequence (DNA): TGTGCCAGCAGCTCCCTAGCGGGCTCGAACACCGGGGAGCTGTTTTTT. Translating gives CASSSLAGSNTGELFF.

This chain uses TRBV9 with TRBJ1-4; D is unresolved. The CDR3 covers 12 residues. Trimming stripped 4 bases from V and 13 bases from J, with 14 bases between. The germline V gene encodes CDR1 SGDLS and CDR2 YYNGEE. The CDR3 region is CASSPLSGGLFF. The CDR3 DNA is TGTGCCAGCAGCCCCCTCTCCGGCGGACTGTTTTTT.

The V and J genes are TRBV6-1 and TRBJ2-1; D is undetermined. The germline V and J ends were trimmed by 6 bases and 3 bases, with 9 bases remaining between them. Germline lookup yields CDR1 MNHNS and CDR2 SASEGT. The CDR3 loop spans 13 amino acids. CDR3 nucleotides: TGTGCCAGCAGATCGCCGGTCTACAATGAGCAGTTCTTC. As protein: CASRSPVYNEQFF.

V usage is TRBV6-5 and J usage is TRBJ2-6, with D maybe TRBD1 (5 bases). There are 15 residues in the CDR3. CDR1 and CDR2 from the germline V gene are MNHEY and SVGAGI. The V end lost 6 bases, the J end lost 0 bases, and 9 bases lay between the germline ends. The chain's CDR3 is CASRPDSSGANVLTF. DNA of the CDR3: TGTGCCAGCAGACCCGACAGCTCTGGGGCCAACGTCCTGACTTTC.